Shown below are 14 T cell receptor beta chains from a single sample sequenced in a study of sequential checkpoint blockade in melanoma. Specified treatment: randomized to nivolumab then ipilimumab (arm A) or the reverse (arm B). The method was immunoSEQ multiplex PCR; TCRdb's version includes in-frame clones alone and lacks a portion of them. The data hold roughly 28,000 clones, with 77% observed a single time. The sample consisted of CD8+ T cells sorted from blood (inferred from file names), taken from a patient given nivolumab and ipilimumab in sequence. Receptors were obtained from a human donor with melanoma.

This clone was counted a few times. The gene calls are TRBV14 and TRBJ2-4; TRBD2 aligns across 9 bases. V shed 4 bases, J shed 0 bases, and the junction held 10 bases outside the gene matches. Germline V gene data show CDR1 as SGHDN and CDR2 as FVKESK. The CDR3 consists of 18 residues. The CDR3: CASSRAGGNQLAKNIQYF. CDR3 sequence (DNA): TGTGCCAGCAGCCGAGCGGGGGGAAACCAACTAGCCAAAAACATTCAGTACTTC.

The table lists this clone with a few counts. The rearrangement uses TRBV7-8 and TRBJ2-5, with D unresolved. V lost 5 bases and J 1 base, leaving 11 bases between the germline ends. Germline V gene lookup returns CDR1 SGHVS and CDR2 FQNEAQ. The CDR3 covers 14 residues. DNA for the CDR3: TGTGCCAGCAGCAAGCATATGCCCCAAGAGACCCAGTACTTC. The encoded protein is CASSKHMPQETQYF.

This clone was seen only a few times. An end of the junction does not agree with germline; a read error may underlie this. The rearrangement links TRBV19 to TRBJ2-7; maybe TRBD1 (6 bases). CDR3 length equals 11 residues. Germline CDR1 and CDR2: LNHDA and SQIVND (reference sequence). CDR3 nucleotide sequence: TGTGCCAGTAGTATCGATGGGACAAGTCACTTC. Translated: CASSIDGTSHF.

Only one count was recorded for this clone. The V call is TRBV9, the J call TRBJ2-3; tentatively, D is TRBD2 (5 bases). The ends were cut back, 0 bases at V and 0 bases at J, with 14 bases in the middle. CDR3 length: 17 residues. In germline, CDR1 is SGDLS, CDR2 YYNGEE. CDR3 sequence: CASSVDRGQESTDTQYF. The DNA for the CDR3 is TGTGCCAGCAGCGTAGACCGGGGTCAGGAAAGCACAGATACGCAGTATTTT.

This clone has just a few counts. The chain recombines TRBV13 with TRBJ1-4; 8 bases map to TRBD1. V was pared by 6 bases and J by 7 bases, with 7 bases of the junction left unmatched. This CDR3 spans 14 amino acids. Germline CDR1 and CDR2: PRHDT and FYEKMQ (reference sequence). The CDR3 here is CASRPGTGSEKLFF. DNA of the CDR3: TGTGCCAGCAGACCCGGGACAGGTAGTGAAAAACTGTTTTTT.

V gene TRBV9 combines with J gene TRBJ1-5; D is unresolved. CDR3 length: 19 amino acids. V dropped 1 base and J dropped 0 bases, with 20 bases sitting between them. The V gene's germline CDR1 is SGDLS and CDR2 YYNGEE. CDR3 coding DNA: TGTGCCAGCAGCGTATGGGTGCGGAAGGTTACTTATAGCAATCAGCCCCAGCATTTT. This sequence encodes CASSVWVRKVTYSNQPQHF.

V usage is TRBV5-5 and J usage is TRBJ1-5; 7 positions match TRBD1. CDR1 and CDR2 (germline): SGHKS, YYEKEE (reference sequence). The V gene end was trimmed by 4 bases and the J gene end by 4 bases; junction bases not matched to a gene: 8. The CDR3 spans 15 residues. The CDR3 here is CASSLSGDSNQPQHF. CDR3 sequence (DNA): TGTGCCAGCAGCCTTTCAGGGGACAGTAATCAGCCCCAGCATTTT.

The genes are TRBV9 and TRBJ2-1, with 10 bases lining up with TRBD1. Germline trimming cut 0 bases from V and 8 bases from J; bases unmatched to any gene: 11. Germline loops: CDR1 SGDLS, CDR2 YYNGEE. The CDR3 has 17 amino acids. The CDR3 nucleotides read TGTGCCAGCAGCGTAGGCCCCGGGACAGGGGAGCTTGATGAGCAGTTCTTC. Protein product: CASSVGPGTGELDEQFF. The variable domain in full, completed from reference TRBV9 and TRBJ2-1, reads DSGVTQTPKHLITATGQRVTLRCSPRSGDLSVYWYQQSLDQGLQFLIQYYNGEERAKGNILERFSAQQFPDLHSELNLSSLELGDSALYFCASSVGPGTGELDEQFFGPGTRLTVL.

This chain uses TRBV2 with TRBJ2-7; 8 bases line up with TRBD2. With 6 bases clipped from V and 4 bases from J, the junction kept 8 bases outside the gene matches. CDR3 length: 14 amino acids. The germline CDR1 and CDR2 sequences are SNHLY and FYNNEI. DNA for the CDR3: TGTGCCAGCAGCGGGGGGGATTTCGTTTACGAGCAGTACTTC. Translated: CASSGGDFVYEQYF.

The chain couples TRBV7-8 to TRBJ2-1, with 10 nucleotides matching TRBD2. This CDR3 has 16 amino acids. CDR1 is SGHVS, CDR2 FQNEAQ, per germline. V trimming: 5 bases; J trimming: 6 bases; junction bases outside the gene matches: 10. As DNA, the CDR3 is TGTGCCAGCAGCCATTCAGCGGGAGGGGCCCCCAATGAGCAGTTCTTC. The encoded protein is CASSHSAGGAPNEQFF. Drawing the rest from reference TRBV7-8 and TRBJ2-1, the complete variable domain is GAGVSQSPRYKVAKRGQDVALRCDPISGHVSLFWYQQALGQGPEFLTYFQNEAQLDKSGLPSDRFFAERPEGSVSTLKIQRTQQEDSAVYLCASSHSAGGAPNEQFFGPGTRLTVL.

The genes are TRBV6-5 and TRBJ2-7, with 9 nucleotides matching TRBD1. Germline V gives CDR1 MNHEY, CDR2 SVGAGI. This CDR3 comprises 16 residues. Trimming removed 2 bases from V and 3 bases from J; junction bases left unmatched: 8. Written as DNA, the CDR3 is TGTGCCAGCAGTTACGCTAGTGGGACAGGGTACTACGAGCAGTACTTC. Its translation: CASSYASGTGYYEQYF.

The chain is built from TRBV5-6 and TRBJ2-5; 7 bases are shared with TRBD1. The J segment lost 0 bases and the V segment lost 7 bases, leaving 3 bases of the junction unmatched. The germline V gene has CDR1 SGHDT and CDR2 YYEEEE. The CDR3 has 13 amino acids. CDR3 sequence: CASQDRYQETQYF. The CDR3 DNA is TGTGCCAGCCAGGACAGGTACCAAGAGACCCAGTACTTC.

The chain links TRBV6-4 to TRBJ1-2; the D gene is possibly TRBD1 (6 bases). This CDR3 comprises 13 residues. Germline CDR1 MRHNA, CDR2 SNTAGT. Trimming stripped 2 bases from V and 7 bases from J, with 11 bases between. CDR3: CASSDPGQFGYTF. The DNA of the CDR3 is TGTGCCAGCAGTGACCCAGGACAGTTTGGCTACACCTTC.

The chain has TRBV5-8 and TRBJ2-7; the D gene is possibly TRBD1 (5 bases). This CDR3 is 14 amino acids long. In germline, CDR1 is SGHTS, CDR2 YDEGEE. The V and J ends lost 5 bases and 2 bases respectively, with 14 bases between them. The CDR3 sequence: CASSPGPGPYEQYF. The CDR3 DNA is TGTGCCAGCAGTCCAGGCCCAGGGCCCTACGAGCAGTACTTC.